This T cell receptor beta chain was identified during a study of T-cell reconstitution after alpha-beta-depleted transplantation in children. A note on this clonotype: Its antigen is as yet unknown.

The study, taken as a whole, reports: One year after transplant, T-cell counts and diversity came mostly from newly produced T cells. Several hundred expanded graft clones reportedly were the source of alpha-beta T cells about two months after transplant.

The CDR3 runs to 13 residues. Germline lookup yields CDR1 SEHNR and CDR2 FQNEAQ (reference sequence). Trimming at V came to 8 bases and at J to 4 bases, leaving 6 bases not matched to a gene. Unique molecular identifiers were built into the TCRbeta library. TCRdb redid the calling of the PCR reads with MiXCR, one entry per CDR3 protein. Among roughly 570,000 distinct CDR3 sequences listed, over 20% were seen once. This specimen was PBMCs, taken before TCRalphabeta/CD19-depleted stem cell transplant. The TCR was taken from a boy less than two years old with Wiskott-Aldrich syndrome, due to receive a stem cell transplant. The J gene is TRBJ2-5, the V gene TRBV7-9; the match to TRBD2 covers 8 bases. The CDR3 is CASGLAGGETQYF. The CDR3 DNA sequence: TGTGCCAGCGGTCTAGCGGGCGGAGAGACCCAGTACTTC. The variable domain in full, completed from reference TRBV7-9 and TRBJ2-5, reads DTGVSQNPRHKITKRGQNVTFRCDPISEHNRLYWYRQTLGQGPEFLTYFQNEAQLEKSRLLSDRFSAERPKGSFSTLEIQRTEQGDSAMYLCASGLAGGETQYFGPGTRLLVL.